One sample yielded the 6 T cell receptor beta chains listed below, sequenced in a study of cytomegalovirus exposure and HLA in healthy donors. Method: immunoSEQ multiplex PCR; TCRdb's copy keeps in-frame clones and lacks some. The sample records some 170,000 clones, around 86% being singletons. Sequenced material: PBMCs. Receptors were obtained from a man in his late teens or twenties in good health and CMV-seropositive.

The rearrangement links TRBV2 to TRBJ2-2; D ambiguous. The V end was cut by 7 bases, the J end by 7 bases, with 16 bases between. CDR1 SNHLY and CDR2 FYNNEI come from the germline V gene. This CDR3 comprises 14 residues. The CDR3 sequence is CASMFRSLGGELFF. CDR3 bases: TGTGCCAGCATGTTCAGGTCCCTGGGCGGGGAGCTGTTTTTT. Full variable domain (missing parts from reference TRBV2 and TRBJ2-2): EPEVTQTPSHQVTQMGQEVILRCVPISNHLYFYWYRQILGQKVEFLVSFYNNEISEKSEIFDDQFSVERPDGSNFTLKIRSTKLEDSAMYFCASMFRSLGGELFFGEGSRLTVL.

The chain's CDR3 is CASSPRVGVEKLFF. In DNA form, the CDR3 reads TGTGCCAGCAGTCCCAGGGTAGGGGTTGAAAAACTGTTTTTT. The chain joins TRBV28 to TRBJ1-4; perhaps TRBD1 as D (5 bases). Per the germline V gene, CDR1 is MDHEN and CDR2 is SYDVKM. This CDR3 has 14 residues. V was clipped by 5 bases and J by 7 bases, with 14 bases between them.

The chain is built from TRBV4-2 and TRBJ1-4; TRBD1 is a possible D gene (5 bases). This CDR3 contains 16 residues. Germline-derived CDR1 and CDR2 are LGHNA and YNFKEQ. V was trimmed by 4 bases and J by 5 bases, leaving 17 bases between them. DNA for the CDR3: TGTGCCAGCAGCCTTAGTCAGGGTGGGGCGAATGAAAAACTGTTTTTT. Its translation: CASSLSQGGANEKLFF.

The genes are TRBV18 and TRBJ1-1; 8 nucleotides align to TRBD1. Germline-derived CDR1 and CDR2 are KGHSH and LQKENI. V lost 8 bases and J lost 0; bases outside the gene matches: 8. This CDR3 is 15 amino acids long. In DNA, the CDR3 is TGTGCCAGCCTAGAACAGGGGGGTATGAACACTGAAGCTTTCTTT. Its translation: CASLEQGGMNTEAFF.

The chain combines TRBV4-1 with TRBJ2-3; no firm D call. The germline V gene has CDR1 MGHRA and CDR2 YSYEKL. CDR3 length equals 16 residues. Trimming cost V 1 base and J 6 bases, with 17 bases left between them. The CDR3 DNA reads as TGCGCCAGCAGCCAAGTGAACCTAGTGTCGACGGATACGCAGTATTTT. Residues: CASSQVNLVSTDTQYF.

J is TRBJ2-5 and V is TRBV5-1, with 9 bases lining up with TRBD2. Trimming at V came to 2 bases and at J to 5 bases, leaving 7 bases not matched to a gene. The CDR3 runs to 15 residues. CDR1 and CDR2 from the germline V gene are SGHRS and YFSETQ. The DNA for the CDR3 is TGCGCCAGCAGCTTAGGCGGGGGGGCGATGGAGACCCAGTACTTC. Translating it yields CASSLGGGAMETQYF. Looking up the rest from reference TRBV5-1 and TRBJ2-5 gives the full variable domain: KAGVTQTPRYLIKTRGQQVTLSCSPISGHRSVSWYQQTPGQGLQFLFEYFSETQRNKGNFPGRFSGRQFSNSRSEMNVSTLELGDSALYLCASSLGGGAMETQYFGPGTRLLVL.